Listed below are T cell receptor beta chains from one sample, sequenced in a study of shared clonotypes between healthy human individuals. Sequencing was performed with immunoSEQ multiplex PCR; in TCRdb, only in-frame clones are kept and a portion is missing. This repertoire shows roughly 2 million clones, 85% to 95% found once; its top ten account for around 1.1%. The sample comprised naive CD8+ T cells sorted from blood. These receptors came from a young man in good health. CDR3s include the opening cysteine and the closing phenylalanine or tryptophan. A D gene is named only where the DNA matches it firmly. Clone size is given for some rows only: seen once, a few or many times, or a class if the clone is expanded.

size: once
J: TRBJ1-1
V: TRBV2
D: -
DNA: TGTGCCAGCAGGGTCAGGGGATTTAACACTGAAGCTTTCTTT
CDR3: CASRVRGFNTEAFF

size: -
J: TRBJ2-1
V: TRBV10-3
D: -
DNA: TGTGCCATGGGGGAAGGAGAGGATGAGCAGTTCTTC
CDR3: CAMGEGEDEQFF

size: -
J: TRBJ2-3
V: TRBV27
D: TRBD2
DNA: TGTGCCAGCCATCCTAGCGGGGGGAGATCAGATACGCAGTATTTT
CDR3: CASHPSGGRSDTQYF

size: -
J: TRBJ1-1
V: TRBV5-4
D: -
DNA: TGTGCCAGCAGCTTGGGGGGGTCTAACACTGAAGCTTTCTTT
CDR3: CASSLGGSNTEAFF

size: -
J: TRBJ2-5
V: TRBV9
D: -
DNA: TGTGCCAGCAGCGTAGACGGAGCGAGACAAGAGACCCAGTACTTC
CDR3: CASSVDGARQETQYF

size: -
J: TRBJ1-1
V: TRBV6-4
D: TRBD1
DNA: TGTGCCAGCAGGGAGGGGACAGCGAACACTGAAGCTTTCTTT
CDR3: CASREGTANTEAFF

size: -
J: TRBJ1-2
V: TRBV5-4
D: TRBD1
DNA: TGTGCCAGCAGCCCACCGAAGGGGGCCTTGGGGATCTATGGCTACACCTTC
CDR3: CASSPPKGALGIYGYTF

size: -
J: TRBJ1-5
V: TRBV4-1
D: TRBD1
DNA: TGCGCCAGCAGCCAAGATGGGACAGGAGGGATCCAGCCCCAGCATTTT
CDR3: CASSQDGTGGIQPQHF

size: once
J: TRBJ1-2
V: TRBV27
D: -
DNA: TGTGCCAGCAGTTCGGGGTACGGAGGGGGGTACTATGGCTACACCTTC
CDR3: CASSSGYGGGYYGYTF

size: once
J: TRBJ2-3
V: TRBV27
D: TRBD2
DNA: TGTGCCAGCAGTTATCACGGGACTAGCGGGAGGGCCGTTATCGAGTTGTGCACAGATACGCAGTATTTT
CDR3: CASSYHGTSGRAVIELCTDTQYF

size: -
J: TRBJ2-3
V: TRBV4-3
D: TRBD2
DNA: TGCGCCAGCAGCCAAGATGGGTTCCTAGCGGGAGCCGATACGCAGTATTTT
CDR3: CASSQDGFLAGADTQYF

size: -
J: TRBJ1-5
V: TRBV28
D: TRBD1
DNA: TGTGCCAGCAGTTCAATCCCTCGGACAGGTCCCTTCAATCAGCCCCAGCATTTT
CDR3: CASSSIPRTGPFNQPQHF

size: few
J: TRBJ2-1
V: TRBV9
D: TRBD1
DNA: TGTGCCAGCAGCGCAACGGGACAGGAGCAGTTCTTC
CDR3: CASSATGQEQFF

size: -
J: TRBJ2-7
V: TRBV27
D: -
DNA: TGTGCCAGCAGTTTCCAGCGTCAGAGTTACGAGCAGTACTTC
CDR3: CASSFQRQSYEQYF

size: -
J: TRBJ2-7
V: TRBV27
D: -
DNA: TGTGCCAGCTCCCCCACCGGGCCAGGGAACGAGCAGTACTTC
CDR3: CASSPTGPGNEQYF

size: -
J: TRBJ2-2
V: TRBV6-5
D: TRBD1
DNA: TGTGCCAGCAGTTACTCGGGGACAGGGACCACCGGGGAGCTGTTTTTT
CDR3: CASSYSGTGTTGELFF

size: -
J: TRBJ1-4
V: TRBV27
D: TRBD1
DNA: TGTGCCAGCAGTCCGACTGCAGGGGGACGGGAAAAACTGTTTTTT
CDR3: CASSPTAGGREKLFF

size: -
J: TRBJ1-1
V: TRBV27
D: -
DNA: TGTGCCACCGGGCAGGGTCTGAACACTGAAGCTTTCTTT
CDR3: CATGQGLNTEAFF

size: -
J: TRBJ1-5
V: TRBV19
D: -
DNA: TGTGCCAGTAGTATAGTCGGGGAGTATAGCAATCAGCCCCAGCATTTT
CDR3: CASSIVGEYSNQPQHF

size: -
J: TRBJ2-1
V: TRBV11-2
D: -
DNA: TGTGCCAGCAGCTTAGAGTTAGGCGGCTACAATGAGCAGTTCTTC
CDR3: CASSLELGGYNEQFF

size: -
J: TRBJ2-1
V: TRBV7-9
D: TRBD2
DNA: TGTGCCAGCAGCCACCTAGCGGGAGTCTCCTACAATGAGCAGTTCTTC
CDR3: CASSHLAGVSYNEQFF

size: -
J: TRBJ2-7
V: TRBV4-1
D: -
DNA: TGCGCCAGCAGCCCCCTGGCACCCTCCTACGAGCAGTACTTC
CDR3: CASSPLAPSYEQYF

size: -
J: TRBJ1-2
V: TRBV5-1
D: -
DNA: TGCGCCAGCAGCCCGTTTCCGACTGATGGCTACACCTTC
CDR3: CASSPFPTDGYTF

size: -
J: TRBJ2-7
V: TRBV19
D: TRBD1
DNA: TGTGCCAGTAGTATGAGGGACAGGGTCTACGAGCAGTACTTC
CDR3: CASSMRDRVYEQYF

size: -
J: TRBJ1-6
V: TRBV13
D: -
DNA: TGTGCCAGCAGCTTTAAGGATATTAATTCACCCCTCCACTTT
CDR3: CASSFKDINSPLHF

size: -
J: TRBJ2-7
V: TRBV5-4
D: TRBD2
DNA: TGTGCCAGCAGCTCCGGACTAGCGGTTGGCTACGAGCAGTACTTC
CDR3: CASSSGLAVGYEQYF

size: -
J: TRBJ2-6
V: TRBV4-3
D: -
DNA: TGCGCCAGCAGCCAAGGGGCCTTCTCTGGGGCCAACGTCCTGACTTTC
CDR3: CASSQGAFSGANVLTF

size: -
J: TRBJ2-1
V: TRBV25-1
D: TRBD1
DNA: TGTGCCAGCACCTGGACAGGGGACAATGAGCAGTTCTTC
CDR3: CASTWTGDNEQFF

size: once
J: TRBJ2-7
V: TRBV27
D: -
DNA: TGTGCCAGCAGTACGACAGTTCCCTACGAGCAGTACTTC
CDR3: CASSTTVPYEQYF

size: -
J: TRBJ2-7
V: TRBV7-6
D: TRBD1
DNA: TGTGCCAGCAGCCTAGGACAGGGATGGTACGAGCAGTACTTC
CDR3: CASSLGQGWYEQYF

size: once
J: TRBJ2-3
V: TRBV7-9
D: -
DNA: TGTGCCAGCAGCTTAGCTAGCGGCACAGATACGCAGTATTTT
CDR3: CASSLASGTDTQYF

size: -
J: TRBJ2-7
V: TRBV6-5
D: TRBD2
DNA: TGTGCCAGCAGCCCTAGCGGGAGCTCCTACGAGCAGTACTTC
CDR3: CASSPSGSSYEQYF

size: -
J: TRBJ1-4
V: TRBV7-9
D: -
DNA: TGTGCCAGCAGTACGTACAGTGAAAAACTGTTTTTT
CDR3: CASSTYSEKLFF

size: -
J: TRBJ2-7
V: TRBV7-2
D: -
DNA: TGTGCCAGCAGAATTGGTCGTGACGAGCAGTACTTC
CDR3: CASRIGRDEQYF

size: -
J: TRBJ2-7
V: TRBV4-1
D: -
DNA: TGCGCCAGCAGCCAAGCCGCTGGGGGGCACCCCCCTGAGCAGTACTTC
CDR3: CASSQAAGGHPPEQYF

size: -
J: TRBJ2-7
V: TRBV6-5
D: -
DNA: TGTGCCAGCAGTTACTCGATCTCCCACGAGCAGTACTTC
CDR3: CASSYSISHEQYF

size: -
J: TRBJ2-7
V: TRBV6-1
D: -
DNA: TGTGCCAGCAGTGAAGGGGACGGCTACTCCTACGAGCAGTACTTC
CDR3: CASSEGDGYSYEQYF

size: -
J: TRBJ2-2
V: TRBV10-3
D: -
DNA: TGTGCCATCAGTGATTTCACAGAACAGAACACCGGGGAGCTGTTTTTT
CDR3: CAISDFTEQNTGELFF

size: -
J: TRBJ2-2
V: TRBV7-9
D: TRBD1
DNA: TGTGCCAGCAGCTCTTCGTGGCCGGGACAGGGCGCGTTCGGGGAGCTGTTTTTT
CDR3: CASSSSWPGQGAFGELFF

size: once
J: TRBJ2-7
V: TRBV5-4
D: -
DNA: TGTGCCAGCAGCATTTGGGGGGACACGACGGATCCCTACGAGCAGTACTTC
CDR3: CASSIWGDTTDPYEQYF

size: once
J: TRBJ1-1
V: TRBV19
D: -
DNA: TGTGCCAGTAGTCTACTCTTGAACACTGAAGCTTTCTTT
CDR3: CASSLLLNTEAFF

size: few
J: TRBJ2-2
V: TRBV7-6
D: -
DNA: TGTGCCAGCAGCTTAGGGACGGCGAACACCGGGGAGCTGTTTTTT
CDR3: CASSLGTANTGELFF

size: -
J: TRBJ2-1
V: TRBV9
D: TRBD1
DNA: TGTGCCAGCAGCGTCTCTCAGGGGGCCTACAATGAGCAGTTCTTC
CDR3: CASSVSQGAYNEQFF

size: -
J: TRBJ1-4
V: TRBV2
D: -
DNA: TGTGCCAGCAGATTCGACAGCTTTAATGAAAAACTGTTTTTT
CDR3: CASRFDSFNEKLFF

size: -
J: TRBJ2-7
V: TRBV4-3
D: TRBD2
DNA: TGCGCCAGCAGCCAAGAAGAAACTAGCGGAGAAGCCTACGAGCAGTACTTC
CDR3: CASSQEETSGEAYEQYF

size: -
J: TRBJ2-1
V: TRBV14
D: TRBD2
DNA: TGTGCCAGCAGCCAAGATCCTCGACTAGCGGTCAATGAGCAGTTCTTC
CDR3: CASSQDPRLAVNEQFF

size: -
J: TRBJ2-5
V: TRBV9
D: -
DNA: TGTGCCAGCAGCGTCGAGACTACCCAAGAGACCCAGTACTTC
CDR3: CASSVETTQETQYF

size: -
J: TRBJ2-7
V: TRBV7-9
D: -
DNA: TGTGCCAGCAGCCTAGCACCCTACGAGCAGTACTTC
CDR3: CASSLAPYEQYF

size: -
J: TRBJ1-2
V: TRBV4-1
D: -
DNA: TGCGCCAGCAGCCAAGGGCTAAACTATGGCTACACCTTC
CDR3: CASSQGLNYGYTF